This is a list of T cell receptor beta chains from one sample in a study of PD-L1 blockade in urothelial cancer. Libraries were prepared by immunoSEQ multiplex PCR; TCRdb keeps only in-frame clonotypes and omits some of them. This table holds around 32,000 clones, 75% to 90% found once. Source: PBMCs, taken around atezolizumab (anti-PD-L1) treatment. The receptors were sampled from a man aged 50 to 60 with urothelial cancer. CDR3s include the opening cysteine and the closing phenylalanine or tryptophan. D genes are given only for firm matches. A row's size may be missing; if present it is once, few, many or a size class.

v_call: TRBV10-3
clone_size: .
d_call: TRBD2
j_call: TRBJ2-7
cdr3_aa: CAISESAGGEQYF
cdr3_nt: TGTGCCATCAGTGAGTCCGCGGGGGGCGAGCAGTACTTC

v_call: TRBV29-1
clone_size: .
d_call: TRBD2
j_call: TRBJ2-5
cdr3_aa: CSVAERGAIQETQYF
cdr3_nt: TGCAGCGTCGCCGAGCGGGGGGCCATTCAAGAGACCCAGTACTTC

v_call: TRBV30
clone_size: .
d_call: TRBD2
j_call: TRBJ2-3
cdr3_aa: CAWSVTQTSGGTQYF
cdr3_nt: TGTGCCTGGAGTGTAACCCAAACTAGCGGGGGGACGCAGTATTTT

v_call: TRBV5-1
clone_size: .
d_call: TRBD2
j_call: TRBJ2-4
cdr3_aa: CASSLVLTSGKNIQYF
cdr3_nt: TGCGCCAGCAGCTTGGTCTTAACTAGCGGGAAGAACATTCAGTACTTC

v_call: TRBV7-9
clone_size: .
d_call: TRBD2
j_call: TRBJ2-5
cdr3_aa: CASSLRTSGGETQYF
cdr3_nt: TGTGCCAGCAGCTTACGGACTAGCGGGGGAGAGACCCAGTACTTC

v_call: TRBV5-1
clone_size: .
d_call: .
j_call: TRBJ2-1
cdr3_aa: CASRAAGARAYNEQFF
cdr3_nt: TGCGCCAGCAGGGCGGCGGGGGCCCGAGCATACAATGAGCAGTTCTTC

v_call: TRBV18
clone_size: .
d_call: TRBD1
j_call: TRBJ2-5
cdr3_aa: CASSPPTGMVQYF
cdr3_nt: TGTGCCAGCTCACCCCCGACAGGGATGGTCCAGTACTTC

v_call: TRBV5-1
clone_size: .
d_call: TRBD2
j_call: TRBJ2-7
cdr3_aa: CASSHSGGSSYEQYF
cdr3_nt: TGCGCCAGCAGCCATAGCGGGGGGAGCTCCTACGAGCAGTACTTC

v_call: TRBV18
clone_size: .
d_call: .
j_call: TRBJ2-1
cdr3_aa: CASSPRGGESYNEQFF
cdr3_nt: TGTGCCAGCTCACCCAGAGGGGGGGAGTCCTACAATGAGCAGTTCTTC

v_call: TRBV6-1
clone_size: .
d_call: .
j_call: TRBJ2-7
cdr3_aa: CASRLSISHEQYF
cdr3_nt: TGTGCCAGCAGGCTCTCTATTAGCCACGAGCAGTACTTC

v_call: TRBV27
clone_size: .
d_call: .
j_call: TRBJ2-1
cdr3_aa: CASTLSRRENEQFF
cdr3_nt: TGTGCCAGCACCTTAAGTCGGAGGGAGAATGAGCAGTTCTTC

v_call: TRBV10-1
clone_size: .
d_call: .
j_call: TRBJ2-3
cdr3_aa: CASSESRTTRTDTQYF
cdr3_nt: TGCGCCAGCAGTGAATCAAGAACTACCCGCACAGATACGCAGTATTTT

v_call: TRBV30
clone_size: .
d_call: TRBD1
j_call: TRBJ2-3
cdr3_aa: CAWRRERGPTDTQYF
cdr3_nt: TGTGCCTGGAGGAGGGAAAGGGGGCCCACAGATACGCAGTATTTT

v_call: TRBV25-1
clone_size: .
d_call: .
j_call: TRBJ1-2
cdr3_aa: CASSDSTARASNGYTF
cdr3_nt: TGTGCCAGCAGTGATTCAACTGCCAGGGCATCGAATGGCTACACCTTC

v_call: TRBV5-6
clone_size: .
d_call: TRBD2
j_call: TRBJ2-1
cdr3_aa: CASRKGLAEINEQFF
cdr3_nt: TGTGCCAGCAGAAAAGGACTAGCGGAAATCAATGAGCAGTTCTTC

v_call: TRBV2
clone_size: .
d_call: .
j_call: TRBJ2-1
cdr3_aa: CASSELGGEIPYNEQFF
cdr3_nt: TGTGCCAGCAGTGAATTGGGGGGAGAGATTCCCTACAATGAGCAGTTCTTC

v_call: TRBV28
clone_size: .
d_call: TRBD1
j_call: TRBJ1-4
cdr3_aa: CASSQRQGLLEKLFF
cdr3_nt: TGTGCCAGCAGTCAAAGACAGGGTCTTTTAGAAAAACTGTTTTTT

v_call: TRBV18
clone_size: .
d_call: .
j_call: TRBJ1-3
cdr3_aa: CASSPPRGLSGNTIYF
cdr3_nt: TGTGCCAGCTCACCACCGCGGGGCCTCTCTGGAAACACCATATATTTT

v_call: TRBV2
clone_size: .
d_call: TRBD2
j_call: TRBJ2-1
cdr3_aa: CASSRLAGYGNEQFF
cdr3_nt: TGTGCCAGCAGTAGACTAGCGGGATATGGCAATGAGCAGTTCTTC

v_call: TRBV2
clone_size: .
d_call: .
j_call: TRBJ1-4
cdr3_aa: CASRPGHWSNEKLFF
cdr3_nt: TGTGCCAGCAGACCTGGACACTGGAGTAATGAAAAACTGTTTTTT

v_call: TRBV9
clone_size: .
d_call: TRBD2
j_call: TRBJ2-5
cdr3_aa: CASSVKGLAGSETQYF
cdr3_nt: TGTGCCAGCAGCGTAAAGGGACTAGCGGGGTCAGAGACCCAGTACTTC

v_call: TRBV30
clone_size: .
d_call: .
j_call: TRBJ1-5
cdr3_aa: CAWSWGQGGNQPQHF
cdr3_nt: TGTGCCTGGAGCTGGGGGCAAGGTGGCAATCAGCCCCAGCATTTT

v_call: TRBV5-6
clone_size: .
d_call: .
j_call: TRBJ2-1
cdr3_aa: CASSSRNEQFF
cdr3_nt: TGTGCCAGCAGCTCCAGGAATGAGCAGTTCTTC

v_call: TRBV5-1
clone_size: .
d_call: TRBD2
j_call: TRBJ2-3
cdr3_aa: CASSLGLAGGTDTQYF
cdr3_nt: TGCGCCAGCAGCTTAGGACTAGCGGGGGGCACAGATACGCAGTATTTT

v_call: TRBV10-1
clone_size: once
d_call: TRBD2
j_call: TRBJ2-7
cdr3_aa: CASSESTSGGYEQYF
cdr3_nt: TGCGCCAGCAGTGAGTCGACTAGCGGGGGCTACGAGCAGTACTTC

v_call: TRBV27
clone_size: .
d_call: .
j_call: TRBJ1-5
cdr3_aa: CASSFVASNQPQHF
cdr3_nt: TGTGCCAGCAGTTTTGTGGCTAGCAATCAGCCCCAGCATTTT

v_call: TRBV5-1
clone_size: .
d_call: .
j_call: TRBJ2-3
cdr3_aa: CASSLVADSGPRGTQYF
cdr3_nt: TGCGCCAGCAGCTTGGTGGCGGACTCGGGGCCCAGGGGTACGCAGTATTTT

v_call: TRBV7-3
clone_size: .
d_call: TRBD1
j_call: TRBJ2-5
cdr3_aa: CASSLVGWGRGLPQETQYF
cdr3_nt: TGTGCCAGCAGCTTAGTCGGTTGGGGCAGGGGGCTCCCCCAAGAGACCCAGTACTTC

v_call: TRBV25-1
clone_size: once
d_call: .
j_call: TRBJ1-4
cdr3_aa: CASSGPGEKLFF
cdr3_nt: TGTGCCAGCAGTGGGCCTGGTGAAAAACTGTTTTTT

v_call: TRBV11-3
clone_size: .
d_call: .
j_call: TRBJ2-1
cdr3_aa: CASSRGSYNEQFF
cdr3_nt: TGTGCCAGCAGCCGAGGGTCCTACAATGAGCAGTTCTTC

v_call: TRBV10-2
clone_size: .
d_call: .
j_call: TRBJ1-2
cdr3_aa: CASSRDTLSGYTF
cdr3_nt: TGCGCCAGCAGTCGGGACACCCTAAGCGGCTACACCTTC

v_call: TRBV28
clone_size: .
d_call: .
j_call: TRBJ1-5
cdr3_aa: CASSFGEGRRSNQPQHF
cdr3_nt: TGTGCCAGCAGTTTCGGGGAGGGCAGACGGAGCAATCAGCCCCAGCATTTT

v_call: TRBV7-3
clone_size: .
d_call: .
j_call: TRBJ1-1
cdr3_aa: CASSLRRGNKTEAFF
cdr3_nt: TGTGCCAGCAGCTTAAGAAGGGGTAATAAAACTGAAGCTTTCTTT

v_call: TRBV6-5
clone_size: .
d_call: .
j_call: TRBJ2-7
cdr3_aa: CASSYTDSNSYEQYF
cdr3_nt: TGTGCCAGCAGTTATACGGACAGTAACTCCTACGAGCAGTACTTC

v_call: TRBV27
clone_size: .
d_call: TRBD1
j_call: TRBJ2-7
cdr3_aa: CASSGQGSPYEQYF
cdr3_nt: TGTGCCAGCAGCGGACAGGGGTCTCCCTACGAGCAGTACTTC

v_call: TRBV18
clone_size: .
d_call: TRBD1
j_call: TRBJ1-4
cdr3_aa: CASSPKGPGTGRNEKLFF
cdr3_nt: TGTGCCAGCTCACCAAAAGGCCCTGGGACAGGGAGAAATGAAAAACTGTTTTTT

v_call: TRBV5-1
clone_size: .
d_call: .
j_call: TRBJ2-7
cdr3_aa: CASSSDRWYEQYF
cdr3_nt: TGCGCCAGCAGCTCCGACAGGTGGTACGAGCAGTACTTC

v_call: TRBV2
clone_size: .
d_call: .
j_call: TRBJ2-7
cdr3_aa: CASTERAAGGYEQYF
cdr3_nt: TGTGCCAGCACTGAACGTGCCGCCGGCGGGTACGAGCAGTACTTC

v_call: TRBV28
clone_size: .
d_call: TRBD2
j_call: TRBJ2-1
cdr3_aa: CASITSAYYNEQFF
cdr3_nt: TGTGCCAGCATTACTAGCGCTTATTACAATGAGCAGTTCTTC

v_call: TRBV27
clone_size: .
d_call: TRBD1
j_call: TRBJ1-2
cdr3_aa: CASSRDRDYGYTF
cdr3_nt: TGTGCCAGCAGTAGGGACAGGGACTATGGCTACACCTTC

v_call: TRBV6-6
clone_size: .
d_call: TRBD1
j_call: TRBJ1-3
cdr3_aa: CASSLHPDRGPTIYF
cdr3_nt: TGTGCCAGCAGTCTCCATCCGGACAGGGGTCCTACCATATATTTT

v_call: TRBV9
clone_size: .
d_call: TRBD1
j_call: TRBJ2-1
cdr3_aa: CASSAGDRNEQFF
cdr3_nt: TGTGCCAGCAGCGCTGGGGACAGAAATGAGCAGTTCTTC

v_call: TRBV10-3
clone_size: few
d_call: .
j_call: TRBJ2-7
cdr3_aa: CAISGHLSYEQYF
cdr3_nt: TGTGCCATCAGTGGACATCTCTCCTACGAGCAGTACTTC

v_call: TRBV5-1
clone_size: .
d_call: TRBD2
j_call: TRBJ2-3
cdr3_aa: CASSSGLAGGLSTDTQYF
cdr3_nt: TGCGCCAGCAGCAGCGGACTAGCGGGGGGGCTGAGCACAGATACGCAGTATTTT

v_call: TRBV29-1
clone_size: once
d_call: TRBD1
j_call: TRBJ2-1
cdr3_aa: CSVEGTGGYNEQFF
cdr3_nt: TGCAGCGTTGAAGGGACAGGGGGTTACAATGAGCAGTTCTTC

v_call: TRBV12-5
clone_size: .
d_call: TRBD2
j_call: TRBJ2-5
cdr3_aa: CASGLVEWGLLADQETQYF
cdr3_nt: TGTGCTAGTGGTTTGGTAGAGTGGGGCCTTCTAGCGGACCAAGAGACCCAGTACTTC

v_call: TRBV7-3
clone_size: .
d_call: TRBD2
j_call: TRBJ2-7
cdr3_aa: CASSFTSGGEQYF
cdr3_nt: TGTGCCAGCAGCTTCACTAGCGGGGGTGAGCAGTACTTC

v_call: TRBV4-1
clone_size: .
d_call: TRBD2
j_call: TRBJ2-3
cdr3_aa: CASSLRLAGSTDTQYF
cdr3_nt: TGCGCCAGCAGCCTGAGACTAGCGGGAAGCACAGATACGCAGTATTTT

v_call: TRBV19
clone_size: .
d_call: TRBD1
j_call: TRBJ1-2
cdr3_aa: CASSYRGYGYTF
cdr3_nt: TGTGCCAGTAGTTACAGGGGGTATGGCTACACCTTC

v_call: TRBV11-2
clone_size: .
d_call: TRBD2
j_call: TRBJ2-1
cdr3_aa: CASSFGTSKYNEQFF
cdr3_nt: TGTGCCAGCAGCTTCGGGACTAGCAAATACAATGAGCAGTTCTTC

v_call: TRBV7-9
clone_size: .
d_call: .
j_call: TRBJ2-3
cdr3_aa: CASSPPGELGDTQYF
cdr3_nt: TGTGCCAGCAGCCCTCCGGGGGAGCTTGGAGATACGCAGTATTTT

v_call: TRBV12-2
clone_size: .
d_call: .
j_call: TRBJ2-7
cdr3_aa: CASRRSAPEPYEQYF
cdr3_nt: TGTGCAAGTCGCCGGTCAGCGCCGGAGCCCTACGAGCAGTACTTC